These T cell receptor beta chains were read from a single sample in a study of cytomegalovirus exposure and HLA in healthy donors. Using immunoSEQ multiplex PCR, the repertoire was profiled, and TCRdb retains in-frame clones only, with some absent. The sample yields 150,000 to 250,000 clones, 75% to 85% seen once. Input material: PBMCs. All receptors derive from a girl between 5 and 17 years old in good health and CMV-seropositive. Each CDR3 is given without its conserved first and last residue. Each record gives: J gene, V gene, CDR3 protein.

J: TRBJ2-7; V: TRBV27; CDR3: AISSGGTREQY
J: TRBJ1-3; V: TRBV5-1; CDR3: ASSLEFGLEGVAGNTIY
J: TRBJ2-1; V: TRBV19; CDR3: ASSTGQGSTYNEQF
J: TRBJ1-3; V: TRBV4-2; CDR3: ASSQVEVGGNTIY
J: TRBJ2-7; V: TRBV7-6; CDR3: ASSLRGTPYEQY
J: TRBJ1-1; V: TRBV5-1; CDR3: ASSLILSGNTEAF
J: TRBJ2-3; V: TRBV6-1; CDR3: ASSEAAGGPDTQY
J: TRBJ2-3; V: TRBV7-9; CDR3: ASSPGHSTDTQY
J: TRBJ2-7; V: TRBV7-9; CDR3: ASSLTWGQGTYEQY
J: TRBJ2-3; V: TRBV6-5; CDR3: ASSRRGVGTDTQY
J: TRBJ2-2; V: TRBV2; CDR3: ASNSGATNTGELF
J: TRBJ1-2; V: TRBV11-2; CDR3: ASSWGTSYGYT
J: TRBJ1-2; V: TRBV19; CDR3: ASSIRDRGRGGYT
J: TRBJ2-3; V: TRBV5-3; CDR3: ARSLRGLADTQY
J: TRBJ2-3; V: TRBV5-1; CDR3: ASSLTSGGSTDTQY
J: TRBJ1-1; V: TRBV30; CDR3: AWSVGRTGGTEAF
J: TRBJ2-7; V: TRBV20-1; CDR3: SATRQYEQY
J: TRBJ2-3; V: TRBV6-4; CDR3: ASSEVTGTDTQY
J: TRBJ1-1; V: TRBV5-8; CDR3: ASSLARGFGTEAF
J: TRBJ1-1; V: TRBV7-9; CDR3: ASQSPDSQIMNTEAF
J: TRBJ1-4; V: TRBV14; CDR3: ASSRRELNEKLF
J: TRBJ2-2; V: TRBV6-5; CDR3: ASSYFRVHTGELF
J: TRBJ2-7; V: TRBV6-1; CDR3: ASLEGPGTGEQY
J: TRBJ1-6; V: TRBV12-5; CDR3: ASGWGDPPPLH
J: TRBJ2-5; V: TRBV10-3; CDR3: AISVGLLETQY
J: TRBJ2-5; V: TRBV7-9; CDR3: ASSQEWTSGGIGGTQY
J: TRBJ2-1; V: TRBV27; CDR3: ASTVQGRNEQF
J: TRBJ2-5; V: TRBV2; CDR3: AASLGPQY
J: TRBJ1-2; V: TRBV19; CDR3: ASSIWDRELDYGYT
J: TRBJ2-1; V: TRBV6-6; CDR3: ASILAGGYEQF
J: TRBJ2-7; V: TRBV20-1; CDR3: SAREYYEQY
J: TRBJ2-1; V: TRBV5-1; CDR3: ASSPSGGYNEQF
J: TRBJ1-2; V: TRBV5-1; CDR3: ASSLNEGQGNGYT
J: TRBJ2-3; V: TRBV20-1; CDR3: SAFYEDTQY
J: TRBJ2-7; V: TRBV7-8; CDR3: ASSVRTVYEQY
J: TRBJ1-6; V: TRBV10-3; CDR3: AISVDADRNSPLH
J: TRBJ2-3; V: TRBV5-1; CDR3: ASRTGGSDTQY
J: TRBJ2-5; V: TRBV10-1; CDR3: ASSGRGQGSLETQY
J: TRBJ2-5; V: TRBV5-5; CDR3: ASSLDQVGETQY
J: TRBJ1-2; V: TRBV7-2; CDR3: ASRLDRANYGYT
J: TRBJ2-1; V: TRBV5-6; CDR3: ASSGRDRDYNEQF
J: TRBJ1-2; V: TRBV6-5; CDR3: ASSPITGLGGYT
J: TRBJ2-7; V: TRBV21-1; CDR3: ASTLDRLGEQY
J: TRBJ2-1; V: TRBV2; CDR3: ASSPPLVSEQF
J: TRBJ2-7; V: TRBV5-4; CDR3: ASSLPVAGGLPYEQY
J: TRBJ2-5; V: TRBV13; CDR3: ASSPRLAGGFQETQY
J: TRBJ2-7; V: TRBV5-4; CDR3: ASSPWPQAGYEQY
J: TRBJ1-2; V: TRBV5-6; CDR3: ASSLGAGIKNYGYT
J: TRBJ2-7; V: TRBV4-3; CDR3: ASSQFPASGGYEQY
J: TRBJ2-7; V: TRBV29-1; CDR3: SVAVVGGYEQY
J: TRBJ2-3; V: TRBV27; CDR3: ASSLVGRGSGSPSTDTQY
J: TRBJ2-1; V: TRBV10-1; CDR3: ASSGPLAGEPNEQF
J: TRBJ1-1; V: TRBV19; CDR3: ASSIEGTDREAF
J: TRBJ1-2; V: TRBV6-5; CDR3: ASSYNSLDGYT